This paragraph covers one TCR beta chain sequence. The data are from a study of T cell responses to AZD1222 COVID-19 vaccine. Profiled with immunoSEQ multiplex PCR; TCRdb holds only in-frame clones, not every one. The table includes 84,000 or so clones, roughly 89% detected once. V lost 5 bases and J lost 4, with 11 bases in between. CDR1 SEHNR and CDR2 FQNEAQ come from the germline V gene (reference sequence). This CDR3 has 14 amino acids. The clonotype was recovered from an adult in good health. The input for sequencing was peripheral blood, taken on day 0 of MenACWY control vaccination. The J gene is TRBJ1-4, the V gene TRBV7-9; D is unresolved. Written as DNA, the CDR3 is TGTGCCAGCAGCACCCGGACGGTTAATGAAAAACTGTTTTTT. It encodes CASSTRTVNEKLFF.